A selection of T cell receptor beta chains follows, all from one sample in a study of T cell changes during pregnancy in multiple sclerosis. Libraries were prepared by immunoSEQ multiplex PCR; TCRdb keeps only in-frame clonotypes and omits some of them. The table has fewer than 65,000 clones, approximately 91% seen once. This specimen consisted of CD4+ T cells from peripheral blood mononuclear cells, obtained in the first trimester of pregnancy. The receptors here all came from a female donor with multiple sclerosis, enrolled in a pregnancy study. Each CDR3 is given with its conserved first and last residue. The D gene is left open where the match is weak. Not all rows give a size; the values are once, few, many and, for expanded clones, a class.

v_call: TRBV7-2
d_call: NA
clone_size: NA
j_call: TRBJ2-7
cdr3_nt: TGTGCCAGCAGTCCGGACAGCACCTACGAGCAGTACTTC
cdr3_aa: CASSPDSTYEQYF

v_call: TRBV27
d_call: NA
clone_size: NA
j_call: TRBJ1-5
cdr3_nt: TGTGCCAGCAGGGGCCATGGACAGACAAATCAGCCCCAGCATTTT
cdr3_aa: CASRGHGQTNQPQHF

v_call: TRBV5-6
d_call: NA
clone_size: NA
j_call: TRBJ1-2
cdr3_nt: TGTGCCAGCAGCCCCGACAGGACCAACTATGGCTACACCTTC
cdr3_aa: CASSPDRTNYGYTF

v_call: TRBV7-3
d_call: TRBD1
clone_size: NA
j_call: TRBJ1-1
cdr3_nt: TGTGCCAGCAGCTTAGAGGGGGCGCACACTGAAGCTTTCTTT
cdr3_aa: CASSLEGAHTEAFF

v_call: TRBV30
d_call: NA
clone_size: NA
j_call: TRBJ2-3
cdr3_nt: TGTGCCTGGAGTGCCCTAGGCGATACGCAGTATTTT
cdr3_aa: CAWSALGDTQYF

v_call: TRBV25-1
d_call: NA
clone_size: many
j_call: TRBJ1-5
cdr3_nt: TGTGCCAGCAGTGGTCAGGGTAACAATCAGCCCCAGCATTTT
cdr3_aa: CASSGQGNNQPQHF

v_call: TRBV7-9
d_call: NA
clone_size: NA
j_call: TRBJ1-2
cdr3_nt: TGTGCCAGCAGCTTAGCGGTGGGGCCCTATGGCTACACCTTC
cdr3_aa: CASSLAVGPYGYTF

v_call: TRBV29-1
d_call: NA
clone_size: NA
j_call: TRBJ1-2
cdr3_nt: TGCAGCGTTGGGGGGCATGGCTACACCTTC
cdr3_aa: CSVGGHGYTF

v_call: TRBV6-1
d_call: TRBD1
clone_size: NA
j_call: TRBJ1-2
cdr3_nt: TGTGCCAGCAAGTATCCGGGACAGGGAGGCTACACCTTC
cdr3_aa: CASKYPGQGGYTF

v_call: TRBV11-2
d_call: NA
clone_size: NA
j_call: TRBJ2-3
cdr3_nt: TGTGCCAGCAGTAGAGGGCAAACAGATACGCAGTATTTT
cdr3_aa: CASSRGQTDTQYF

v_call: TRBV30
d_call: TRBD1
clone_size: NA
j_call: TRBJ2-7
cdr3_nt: TGTGCCTGGAGACGGGACAGGGGCTACGAGCAGTACTTC
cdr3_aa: CAWRRDRGYEQYF

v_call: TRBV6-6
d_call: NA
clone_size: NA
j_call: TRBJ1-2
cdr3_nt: TGTGCCAGCAGTTACAGGGCAGGGGACGGCTACACCTTC
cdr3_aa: CASSYRAGDGYTF

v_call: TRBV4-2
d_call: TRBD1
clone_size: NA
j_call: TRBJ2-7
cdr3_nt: TGTGCCAGCAGCCAAGATCTAAGGCAAGGGGGCATGGGCTACGAGCAGTACTTC
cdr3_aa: CASSQDLRQGGMGYEQYF

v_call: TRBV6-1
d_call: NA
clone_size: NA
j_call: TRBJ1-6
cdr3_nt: TGTGCCAGCAGTGCCCAAAGACAGTTTAGGTCCTATAATTCACCCCTCCACTTT
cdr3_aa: CASSAQRQFRSYNSPLHF

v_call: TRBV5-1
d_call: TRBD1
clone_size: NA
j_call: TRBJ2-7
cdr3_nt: TGCGCCAGCAGCTTGCAGGGACAGCACTACGAGCAGTACTTC
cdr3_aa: CASSLQGQHYEQYF

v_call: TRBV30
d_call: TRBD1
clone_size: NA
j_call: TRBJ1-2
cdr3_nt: TGTGCCTGGAGGGGGGGGACAGGGGGAAGGGGCTACACCTTC
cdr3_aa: CAWRGGTGGRGYTF

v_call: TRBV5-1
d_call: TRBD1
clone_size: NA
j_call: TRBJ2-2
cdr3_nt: TGCGCCAGCAGCTACCCGGGACAGGGATTTGGAGAGCTGTTTTTT
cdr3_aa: CASSYPGQGFGELFF

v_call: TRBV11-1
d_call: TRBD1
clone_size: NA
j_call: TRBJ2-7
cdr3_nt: TGTGCCAGCAGCTTTTTGACCAGGGGGCGAAACGAGCAGTACTTC
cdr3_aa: CASSFLTRGRNEQYF

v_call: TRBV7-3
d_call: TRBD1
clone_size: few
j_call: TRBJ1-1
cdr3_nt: TGTGCCAGCAGCTCGACCGGGACAGTAAGAGAAGCTTTCTTT
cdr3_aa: CASSSTGTVREAFF

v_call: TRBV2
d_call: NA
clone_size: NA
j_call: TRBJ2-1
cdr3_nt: TGTGCCAGCAGTGCATACAGAAACAACAATGAGCAGTTCTTC
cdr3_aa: CASSAYRNNNEQFF

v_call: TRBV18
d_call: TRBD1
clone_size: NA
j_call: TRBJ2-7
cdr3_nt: TGTGCCAGCTCACCAGGGACAGGGCTGCCCTACGAGCAGTACTTC
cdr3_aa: CASSPGTGLPYEQYF

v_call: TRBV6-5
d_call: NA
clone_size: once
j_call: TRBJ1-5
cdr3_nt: TGTGCCAGCAGTTACTCGGTAGATGTCGGTCAGCCCCAGCATTTT
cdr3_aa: CASSYSVDVGQPQHF

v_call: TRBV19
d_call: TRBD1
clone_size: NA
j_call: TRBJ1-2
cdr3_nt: TGTGCCAGTACAGGGACAGTCTATGGCTACACCTTC
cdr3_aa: CASTGTVYGYTF

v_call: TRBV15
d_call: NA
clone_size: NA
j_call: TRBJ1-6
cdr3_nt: TGTGCCACCAGCAGAGAACGGACACCACAGTCACCCCTCCACTTT
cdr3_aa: CATSRERTPQSPLHF

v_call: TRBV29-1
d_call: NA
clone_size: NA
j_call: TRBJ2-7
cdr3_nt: TGCAGCGTTGAGGTCGTCCGGGGAGGCGAGCAGTACTTC
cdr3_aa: CSVEVVRGGEQYF

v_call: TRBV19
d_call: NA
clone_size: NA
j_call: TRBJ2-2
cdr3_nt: TGTGCCAGTTTGCGGGGAGTGAACACCGGGGAGCTGTTTTTT
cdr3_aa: CASLRGVNTGELFF

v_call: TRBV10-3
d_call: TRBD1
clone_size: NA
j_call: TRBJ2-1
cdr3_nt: TGTGCCATCAGCTCGACAGGGAATGAGCAGTTCTTC
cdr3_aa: CAISSTGNEQFF